In this sample, the clone carrying this T cell receptor beta chain turned up a few times. Its target is not known. The data stem from a study of T cell repertoires in cytomegalovirus infection. The overall study: Indicated by public TCR beta signatures were CMV infection and matching HLA type.

The V gene lost 1 base and the J gene lost 5 bases, with 17 bases spanning the gap. The CDR3 loop spans 16 amino acids. Study-wide points: It was HLA-C-restricted CMV-specific TCR beta clonotypes that dominated the response ex vivo.

Each CDR3 protein gets one entry after TCRdb re-called the reads with MiXCR. The table has around 740,000 distinct CDR3 sequences, 35% to 45% seen once. The source is a human donor in good health (CMV status not recorded). Some clones in this sample may be carry-over from other donors' samples. Sequencing was done on a sample of PBMCs. V is TRBV12-3 or TRBV12-4 and J is TRBJ2-5, with D perhaps matching TRBD2 (7 bases). The CDR3 loop reads CASSLGGGDLGETQYF. The CDR3 bases are TGTGCCAGCAGTTTAGGCGGGGGCGACTTGGGCGAGACCCAGTACTTC.